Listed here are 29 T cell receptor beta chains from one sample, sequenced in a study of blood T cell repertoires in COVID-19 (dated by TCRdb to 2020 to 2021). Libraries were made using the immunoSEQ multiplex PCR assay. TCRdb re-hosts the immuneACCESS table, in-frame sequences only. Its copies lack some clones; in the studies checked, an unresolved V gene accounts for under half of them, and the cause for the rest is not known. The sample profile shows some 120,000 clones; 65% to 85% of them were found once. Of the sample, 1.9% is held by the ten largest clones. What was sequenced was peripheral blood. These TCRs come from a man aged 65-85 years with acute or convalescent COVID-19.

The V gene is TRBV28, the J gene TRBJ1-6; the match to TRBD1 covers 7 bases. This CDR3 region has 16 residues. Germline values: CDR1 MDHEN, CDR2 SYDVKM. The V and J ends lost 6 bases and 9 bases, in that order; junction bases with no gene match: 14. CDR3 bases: TGTGCCAGCAGGCCATACAGGGGTCCAGGGGGTTCACCCCTCCACTTT. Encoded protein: CASRPYRGPGGSPLHF.

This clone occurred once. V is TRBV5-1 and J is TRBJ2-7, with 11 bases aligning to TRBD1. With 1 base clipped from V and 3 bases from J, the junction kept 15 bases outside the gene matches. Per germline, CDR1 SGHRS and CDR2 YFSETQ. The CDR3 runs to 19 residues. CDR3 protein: CASSLFIGTGGLIVYEQYF. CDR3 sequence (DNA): TGCGCCAGCAGCTTGTTTATTGGGACAGGGGGGTTGATTGTCTACGAGCAGTACTTC.

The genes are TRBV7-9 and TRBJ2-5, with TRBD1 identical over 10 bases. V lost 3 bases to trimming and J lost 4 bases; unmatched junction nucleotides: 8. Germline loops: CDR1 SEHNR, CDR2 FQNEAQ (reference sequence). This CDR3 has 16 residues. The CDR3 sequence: CASSFAGQGLGETQYF. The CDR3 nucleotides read TGTGCCAGCAGCTTTGCGGGACAGGGGTTGGGAGAGACCCAGTACTTC.

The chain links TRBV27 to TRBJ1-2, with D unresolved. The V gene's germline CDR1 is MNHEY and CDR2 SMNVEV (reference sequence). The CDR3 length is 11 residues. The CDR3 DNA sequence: TGTGTATCCGGGAGCTCCCCTGGCTACACCTTC. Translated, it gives CVSGSSPGYTF.

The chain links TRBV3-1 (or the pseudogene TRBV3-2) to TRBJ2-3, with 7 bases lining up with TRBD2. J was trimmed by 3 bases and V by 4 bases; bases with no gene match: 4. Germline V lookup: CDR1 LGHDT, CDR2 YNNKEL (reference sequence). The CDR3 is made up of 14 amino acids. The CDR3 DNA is TGTGCCAGCAGCCCGTGGGAGGGGACAGATACGCAGTATTTT. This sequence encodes CASSPWEGTDTQYF.

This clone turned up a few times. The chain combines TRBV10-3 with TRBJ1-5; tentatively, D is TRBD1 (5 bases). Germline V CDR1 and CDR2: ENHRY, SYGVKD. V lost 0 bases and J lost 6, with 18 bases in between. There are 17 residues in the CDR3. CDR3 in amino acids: CAISESSGGFDSQPQHF. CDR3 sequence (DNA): TGTGCCATCAGTGAGTCGTCGGGAGGCTTCGACAGTCAGCCCCAGCATTTT.

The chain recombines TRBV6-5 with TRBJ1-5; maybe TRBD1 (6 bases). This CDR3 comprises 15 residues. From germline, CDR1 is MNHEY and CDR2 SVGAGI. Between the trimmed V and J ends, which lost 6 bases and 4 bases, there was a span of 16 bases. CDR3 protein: CASSPGQSWNQPQHF. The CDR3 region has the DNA TGTGCCAGCAGCCCCGGACAGTCATGGAATCAGCCCCAGCATTTT.

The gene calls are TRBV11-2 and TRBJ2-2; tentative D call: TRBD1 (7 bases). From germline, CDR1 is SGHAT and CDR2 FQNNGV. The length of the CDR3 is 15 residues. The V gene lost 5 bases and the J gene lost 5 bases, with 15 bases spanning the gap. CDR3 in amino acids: CASSPQGGRTGELFF. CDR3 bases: TGTGCCAGCAGCCCCCAGGGGGGAAGAACCGGGGAGCTGTTTTTT.

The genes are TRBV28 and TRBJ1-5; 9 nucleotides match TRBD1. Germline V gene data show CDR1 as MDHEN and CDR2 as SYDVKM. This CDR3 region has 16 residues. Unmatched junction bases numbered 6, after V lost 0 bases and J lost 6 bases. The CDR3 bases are TGTGCCAGCAGTTTATGGGGGACAGGGCGGGTTCAGCCCCAGCATTTT. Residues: CASSLWGTGRVQPQHF. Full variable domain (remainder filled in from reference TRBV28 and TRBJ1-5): DVKVTQSSRYLVKRTGEKVFLECVQDMDHENMFWYRQDPGLGLRLIYFSYDVKMKEKGDIPEGYSVSREKKERFSLILESASTNQTSMYLCASSLWGTGRVQPQHFGDGTRLSIL.

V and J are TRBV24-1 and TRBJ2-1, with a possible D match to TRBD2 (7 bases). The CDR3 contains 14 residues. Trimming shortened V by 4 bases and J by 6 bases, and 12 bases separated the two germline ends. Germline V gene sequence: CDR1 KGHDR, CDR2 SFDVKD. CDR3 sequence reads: CATSEGGGVNEQFF. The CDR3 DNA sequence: TGTGCCACCAGTGAGGGGGGGGGCGTCAATGAGCAGTTCTTC.

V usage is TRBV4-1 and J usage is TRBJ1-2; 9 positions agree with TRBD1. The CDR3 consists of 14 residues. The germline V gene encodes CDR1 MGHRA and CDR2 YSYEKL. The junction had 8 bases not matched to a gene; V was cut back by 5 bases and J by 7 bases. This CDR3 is CASSAPTGGRGYTF. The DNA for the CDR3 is TGCGCCAGCAGCGCCCCGACAGGGGGTCGTGGCTACACCTTC.

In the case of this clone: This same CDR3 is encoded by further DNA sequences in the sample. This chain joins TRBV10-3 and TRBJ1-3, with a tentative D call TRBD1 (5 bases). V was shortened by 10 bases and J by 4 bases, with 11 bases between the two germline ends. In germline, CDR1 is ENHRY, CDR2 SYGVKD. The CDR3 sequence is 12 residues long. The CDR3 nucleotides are TGTGCCACCTCGGGGGACGGAAACACCATATATTTT. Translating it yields CATSGDGNTIYF.

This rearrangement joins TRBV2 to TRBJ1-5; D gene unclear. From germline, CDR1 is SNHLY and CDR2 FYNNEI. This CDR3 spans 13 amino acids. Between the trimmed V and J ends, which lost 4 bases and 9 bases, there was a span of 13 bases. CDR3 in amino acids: CASSARGESPQHF. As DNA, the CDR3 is TGTGCCAGCAGTGCCCGCGGGGAATCGCCCCAGCATTTT.

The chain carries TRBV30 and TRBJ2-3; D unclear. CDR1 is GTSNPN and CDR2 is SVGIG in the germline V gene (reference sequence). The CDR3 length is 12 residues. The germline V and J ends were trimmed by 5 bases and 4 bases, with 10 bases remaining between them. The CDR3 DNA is TGTGCCTGGCATGTGGGCTCAGATACGCAGTATTTT. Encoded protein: CAWHVGSDTQYF.

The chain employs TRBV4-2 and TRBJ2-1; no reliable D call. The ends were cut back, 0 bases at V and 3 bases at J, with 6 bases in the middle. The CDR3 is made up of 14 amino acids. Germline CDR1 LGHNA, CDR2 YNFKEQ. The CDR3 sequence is CASSQDHGYNEQFF. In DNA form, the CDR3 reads TGTGCCAGCAGCCAAGACCACGGCTACAATGAGCAGTTCTTC.

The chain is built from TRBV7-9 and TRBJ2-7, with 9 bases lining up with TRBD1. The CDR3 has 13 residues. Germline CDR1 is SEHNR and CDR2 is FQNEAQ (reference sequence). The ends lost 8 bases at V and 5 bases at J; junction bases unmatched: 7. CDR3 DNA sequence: TGTGCCAGCGGGACAACAGGGGGCCACGAGCAGTACTTC. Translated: CASGTTGGHEQYF.

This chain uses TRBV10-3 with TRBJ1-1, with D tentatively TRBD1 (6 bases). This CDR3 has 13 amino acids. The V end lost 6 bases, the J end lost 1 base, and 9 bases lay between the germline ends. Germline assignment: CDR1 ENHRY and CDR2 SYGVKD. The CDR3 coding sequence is TGTGCCATCAGGTTGGACAGGAACACTGAAGCTTTCTTT. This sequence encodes CAIRLDRNTEAFF.

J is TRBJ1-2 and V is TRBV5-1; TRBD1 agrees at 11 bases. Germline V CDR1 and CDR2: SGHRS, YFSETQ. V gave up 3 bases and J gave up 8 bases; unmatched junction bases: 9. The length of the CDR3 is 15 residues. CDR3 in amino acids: CASSWKGQGAEGYTF. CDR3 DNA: TGCGCCAGCAGCTGGAAAGGACAGGGGGCAGAGGGCTACACCTTC.

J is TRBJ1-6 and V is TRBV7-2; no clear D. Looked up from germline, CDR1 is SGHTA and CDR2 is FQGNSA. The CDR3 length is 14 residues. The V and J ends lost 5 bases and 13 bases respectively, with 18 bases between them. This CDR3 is CASSPEAQLGPLHF. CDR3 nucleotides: TGTGCCAGCAGCCCGGAGGCCCAGTTAGGGCCCCTCCACTTT.

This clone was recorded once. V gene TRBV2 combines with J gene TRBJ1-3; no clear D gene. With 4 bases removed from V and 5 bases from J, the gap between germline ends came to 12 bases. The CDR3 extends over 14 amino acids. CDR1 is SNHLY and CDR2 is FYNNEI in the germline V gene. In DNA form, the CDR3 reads TGTGCCAGCAGTGCGGCGGCATGGAGAAACACCATATATTTT. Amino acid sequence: CASSAAAWRNTIYF.

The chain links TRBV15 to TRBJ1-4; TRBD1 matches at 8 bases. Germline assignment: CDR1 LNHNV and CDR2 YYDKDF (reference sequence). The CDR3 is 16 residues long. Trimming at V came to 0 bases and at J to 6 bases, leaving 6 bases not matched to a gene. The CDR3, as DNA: TGTGCCACCAGCAGAGATCTCGCAGGGGGCGATGAAAAACTGTTTTTT. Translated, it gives CATSRDLAGGDEKLFF.

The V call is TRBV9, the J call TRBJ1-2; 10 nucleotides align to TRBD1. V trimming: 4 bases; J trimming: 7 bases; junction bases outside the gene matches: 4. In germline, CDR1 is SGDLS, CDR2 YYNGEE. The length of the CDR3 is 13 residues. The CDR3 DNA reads TGTGCCAGCAGCCTGACAGGGGGCCTTGGCTACACCTTC. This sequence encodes CASSLTGGLGYTF. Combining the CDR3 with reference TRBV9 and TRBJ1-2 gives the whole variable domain DSGVTQTPKHLITATGQRVTLRCSPRSGDLSVYWYQQSLDQGLQFLIQYYNGEERAKGNILERFSAQQFPDLHSELNLSSLELGDSALYFCASSLTGGLGYTFGSGTRLTVV.

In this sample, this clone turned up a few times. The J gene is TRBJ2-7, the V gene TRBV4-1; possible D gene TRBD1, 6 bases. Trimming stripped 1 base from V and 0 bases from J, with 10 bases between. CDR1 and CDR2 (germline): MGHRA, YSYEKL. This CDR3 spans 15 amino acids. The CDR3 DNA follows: TGCGCCAGCAGCCAAGGACAGGACCCCTCCTACGAGCAGTACTTC. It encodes CASSQGQDPSYEQYF.

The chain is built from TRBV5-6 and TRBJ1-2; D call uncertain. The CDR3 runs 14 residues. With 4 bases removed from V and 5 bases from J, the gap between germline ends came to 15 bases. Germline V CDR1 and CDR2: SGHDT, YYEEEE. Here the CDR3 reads CASSREGRRYGYTF. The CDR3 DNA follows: TGTGCCAGCAGCCGCGAGGGTCGTCGGTATGGCTACACCTTC.

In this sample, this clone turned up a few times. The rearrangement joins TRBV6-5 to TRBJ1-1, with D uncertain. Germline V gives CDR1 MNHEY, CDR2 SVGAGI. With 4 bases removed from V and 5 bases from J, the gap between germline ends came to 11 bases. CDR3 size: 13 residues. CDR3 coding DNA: TGTGCCAGCAGTTGGAGTTGGTTGACTGAAGCTTTCTTT. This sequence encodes CASSWSWLTEAFF.

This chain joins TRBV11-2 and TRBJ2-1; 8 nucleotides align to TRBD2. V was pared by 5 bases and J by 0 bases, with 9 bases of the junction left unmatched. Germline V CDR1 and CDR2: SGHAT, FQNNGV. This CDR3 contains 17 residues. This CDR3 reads CASSPRGGPSSYNEQFF. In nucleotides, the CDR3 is TGTGCCAGCAGCCCCCGGGGGGGGCCAAGCTCCTACAATGAGCAGTTCTTC.

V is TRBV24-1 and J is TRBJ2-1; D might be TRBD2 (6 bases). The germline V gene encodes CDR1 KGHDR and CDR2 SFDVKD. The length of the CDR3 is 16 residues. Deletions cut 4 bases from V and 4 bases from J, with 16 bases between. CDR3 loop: CATSDPGLPPYNEQFF. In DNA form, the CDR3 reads TGTGCCACCAGTGACCCGGGACTCCCTCCTTACAATGAGCAGTTCTTC.

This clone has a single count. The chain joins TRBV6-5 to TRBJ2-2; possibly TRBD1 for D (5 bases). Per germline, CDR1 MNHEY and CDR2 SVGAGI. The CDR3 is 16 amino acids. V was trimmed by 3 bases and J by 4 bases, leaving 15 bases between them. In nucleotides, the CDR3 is TGTGCCAGCAGTTATAGGCCAGGGCCCTCCACCGGGGAGCTGTTTTTT. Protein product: CASSYRPGPSTGELFF.

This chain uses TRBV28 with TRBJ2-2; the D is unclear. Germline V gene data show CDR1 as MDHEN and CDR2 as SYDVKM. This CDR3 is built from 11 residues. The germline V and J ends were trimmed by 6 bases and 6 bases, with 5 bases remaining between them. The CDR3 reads CASRVAGELFF. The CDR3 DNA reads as TGTGCCAGCAGAGTAGCCGGGGAGCTGTTTTTT.